Reported below is one T cell receptor (beta chain). Its antigen remains undetermined. Per-nucleotide qualities are absent, and no much larger clonotype sits a single base away. TCRbeta CDR3 regions were amplified from genomic DNA using the immunoSEQ Assay, a bias-controlled multiplex PCR. Per the source publication's procedure: Within the assay, amplification of reference gene primers was used to estimate how many nucleated cells each sample contained. To quantify the absolute abundance of each unique TCRbeta CDR3 rearrangement, sequence reads were collapsed and filtered. For each sample, productive Simpson clonality was calculated as the square root of Simpson's diversity index over productive rearrangements. The clones in this table, taken by TCRdb from immuneACCESS, are in-frame only. Not every clone is retained; where verified, under half of the shortfall comes from an unresolved V gene, and the cause of the rest is unknown. V and J calls and clone size come straight from that table; D and trimming were deduced from the DNA. A total of about 180,000 clones appear in this sample, over 75% of them only once. Over 2.5% of the sample is taken by the ten largest.

This sample was included in a study of blood T cell repertoires in COVID-19 (dated by TCRdb to 2018 to 2020). For context, the study as a whole: Collaborator samples came from the United States, Italy and Spain and covered acute and convalescent phases of COVID-19. The prospective study material was composed of cDNA or gDNA derived from T cells, B-cell-depleted T cells, or PBMCs. Subjects who had been exposed to COVID-19, were actively infected with it, or had recovered from it provided the deeply sampled blood TCRbeta repertoires that made up the dataset. The repertoires were released in a freely available public database meant as a resource for research on the immune response to SARS-CoV-2. The samples were drawn from the first 160 participants of the ongoing ImmuneRACE study and from 950 to 1,500 subjects provided by 6 global collaborators. Nearly every sample came with metadata listing a de-identified subject ID, COVID-19 status, age in years and sex. Where available, HLA class I and class II types were obtained from metadata supplied by the sample provider rather than from assay-based typing.

Whole blood was collected in K2EDTA tubes by collaborating institutions according to the institutions' own protocols. For TCRbeta analysis, collaborators shipped samples as frozen whole blood, isolated PBMCs, or DNA extracted from either of those sample types. Here is what the overall study found, with its caveats: The quantity of clinical and demographic metadata differed by source and by participant and was supplied without curation.

Per the germline V gene, MRHNA is the CDR1 and SNTAGT is the CDR2. The junction shows trimming of 3 bases on V and 8 bases on J, and the gene matches do not reach 8 bases of it. From the cysteine up to the phenylalanine, the CDR3 has a length of 15 residues. Left in the record is the CDR3 DNA by itself, 45 bases read in frame from the first base. This sequence was found in a man aged 60 to 75 with acute or convalescent COVID-19. Sequenced material: peripheral blood. The chain uses TRBV6-4 and TRBJ2-1, with 9 bases in between that match TRBD1. The DNA reads TGTGCCAGCAGTGAATCCGGGACAGGGATCGATGAGCAGTTCTTC. Its amino acids are CASSESGTGIDEQFF.